This T cell receptor (beta chain) was identified during a study of PD-1 blockade in mismatch repair-deficient tumors. Overall study findings and caveats: Tumor-resident clones, often absent from pretreatment blood, expanded after pembrolizumab and then contracted.

The germline V gene encodes CDR1 KGHSH and CDR2 LQKENI. V was trimmed by 1 base and J by 2 bases, leaving 15 bases between them. The CDR3 extends over 17 amino acids. Details on this clone: Its antigen is as yet unknown.

TCRdb's copy holds only in-frame clones and misses some; the assay was immunoSEQ multiplex PCR. Here the sample spans some 85,000 clones, roughly 80% being singletons. The sequence came from an adult with mismatch repair-deficient cancer. The chain employs TRBV18 and TRBJ1-5; no clear D. The sequencing here drew on peripheral blood, taken 44 weeks after starting pembrolizumab. This chain's CDR3 is CASSPLGQVGGNQPQHF. CDR3 nucleotides: TGTGCCAGCTCACCACTGGGCCAGGTAGGAGGCAATCAGCCCCAGCATTTT.